The rows below give T cell receptor beta chains drawn from one sample of a study of T-cell memory formation after mild COVID-19. TCRdb ran MiXCR on the 5' RACE reads and lists one entry per CDR3 protein. The repertoire holds over 300,000 distinct CDR3 sequences, with less than 25% as singletons. The sequenced sample was PBMCs or a T cell subset sorted from them (not recorded which). These receptors all come from a man younger than 35 who had mild COVID-19 (a few samples of this study predate the infection). Cell type and time point are not known. The CDR3 runs from the conserved cysteine through the conserved F or W. A D gene is named only where the DNA matches it firmly. Expanded clones are given a class, and other clones once, few, many or no size at all.

few - TRBJ2-7 TRBV28 TGTGCCAGCTCGTACGGGTTTTACGAGCAGTACTTC CASSYGFYEQYF
few - TRBJ1-3 TRBV7-8 TGTGCCAGCAGCTCTTATTCCGGCGAAGGGAAATTCTCTGGAAACACCATATATTTT CASSSYSGEGKFSGNTIYF
few - TRBJ2-2 TRBV6-6 TGTGCCAGCAGTTCCTTAGACTCCACCGGGGAGCTGTTTTTT CASSSLDSTGELFF
- TRBD2 TRBJ2-3 TRBV10-3 TGTGCCATCAGTGACCCATGGACTAGCGGGCCATTCACAGATACGCAGTATTTT CAISDPWTSGPFTDTQYF
- - TRBJ1-4 TRBV29-1 TGCAGCGTTGCTCGACAGATTAATGAAAAACTGTTTTTT CSVARQINEKLFF
few - TRBJ1-3 TRBV7-2 TGTGCCAGCAGCGGGCTGGGTGGTGGAAACACCATATATTTT CASSGLGGGNTIYF
- - TRBJ1-6 TRBV10-3 TGTGCCATAAGGGACTTCTTGGCGGATAATTCACCCCTCCACTTT CAIRDFLADNSPLHF
- TRBD1 TRBJ2-4 TRBV6-1 TGTGCCGCGACAGGGTTCGACGACATTCAGTACTTC CAATGFDDIQYF
few TRBD1 TRBJ2-1 TRBV25-1 TGTGCCAGCAGGGACGGACAGGGGGCACTTATGGAGCAGTTCTTC CASRDGQGALMEQFF
few - TRBJ2-3 TRBV6-6 TGTGCCAGCAGTAGGTTGGACTTAGGTGTCACAGATACGCAGTATTTT CASSRLDLGVTDTQYF
- - TRBJ2-1 TRBV29-1 TGCAGCGTGGGGGATGGACGCAGAGCCTACAATGAGCAGTTCTTC CSVGDGRRAYNEQFF
- TRBD1 TRBJ1-2 TRBV19 TGTGCCAGTAGCGATCCCGGGACAGGTGATGGCTACACCTTC CASSDPGTGDGYTF
few - TRBJ1-6 TRBV7-8 TGTGCCAGCAGCCTTGACGGGGGCAAATTCACCCCCCTCCACTTT CASSLDGGKFTPLHF
few - TRBJ2-2 TRBV18 TGTGCCAGCTCACCACCGGGAGGCGGCACCGGGGAGCTGTTTTTT CASSPPGGGTGELFF
- TRBD2 TRBJ2-5 TRBV30 TGTGCCTGGGGTACTAGCGGGGCAGAGACCCAGTACTTC CAWGTSGAETQYF
few - TRBJ1-2 TRBV7-2 TGTGCCAGCAGCTTATCGTTCCAGGGCTACACCTTC CASSLSFQGYTF
few - TRBJ2-7 TRBV6-6 TGTGCCAGCAGTTACGCCAATGTCCTCGCCGAGCAGTACTTC CASSYANVLAEQYF
few - TRBJ1-2 TRBV7-9 TGTGCCACCCAGGGGCCCCCTAACTATGGCTACACCTTC CATQGPPNYGYTF
- - TRBJ2-6 TRBV20-1 TGCAGTGCTAGGGCTGGGTCTGGGGCCAACGTCCTGACTTTC CSARAGSGANVLTF
few - TRBJ1-1 TRBV4-1 TGCGCCAGCAGCCAAGAAGGTACAGAGGAAGCTTTCTTT CASSQEGTEEAFF
- - TRBJ1-6 TRBV7-2 TGTGCCAGCAGCTTAGAGAGGTATAATTCACCCCTCCACTTT CASSLERYNSPLHF
- TRBD2 TRBJ2-1 TRBV4-3 TGCGCCAGCAGCCAAGATTTTAGCGGGGGCTACAATGAGCAGTTCTTC CASSQDFSGGYNEQFF
few TRBD2 TRBJ2-3 TRBV11-2 TGTGCCAGCAGCTCTTGGGCTAGCGGCCAGGATACGCAGTATTTT CASSSWASGQDTQYF
- - TRBJ2-5 TRBV15 TGTGCCACCGGTCAGGGCCACTCACAAGAGACCCAGTACTTC CATGQGHSQETQYF
few - TRBJ1-2 TRBV7-9 TGTGCCAGCAGCCCAACTTCAGGTGGCTACACCTTC CASSPTSGGYTF
- - TRBJ1-5 TRBV12-3/TRBV12-4 TGTGCCAGCAGCTTACAGGTAGATCAGCCCCAGCATTTT CASSLQVDQPQHF
- - TRBJ2-3 TRBV4-3 TGCGCCAGCAGCCAAGACACCGGGGCTACAGATACGCAGTATTTT CASSQDTGATDTQYF
few - TRBJ1-5 TRBV27 TGTGCCAGCAGGCTACAGAACAATCAGCCCCAGCATTTT CASRLQNNQPQHF
few - TRBJ2-4 TRBV28 TGTGCCAGCAGTTTAGGATCAGGGGCCATTCAGTACTTC CASSLGSGAIQYF